This TCR beta chain is drawn from a study of early T cells in non-severe SARS-CoV-2 infection. Study background: Bulk RNA isolated from unsorted whole blood underwent sequencing; chains were not paired.

Unique molecular identifiers were affixed to single, distinct cDNA molecules. Using its own MiXCR run on the 5' RACE reads, TCRdb lists one record per CDR3 protein. The sample holds approximately 33,000 distinct CDR3 sequences, roughly 5% seen once. This clonotype was detected ten times or more. Germline V CDR1 and CDR2: SGDLS, YYNGEE. Germline trimming cut 4 bases from V and 15 bases from J; bases unmatched to any gene: 12. The CDR3 loop spans 13 amino acids. The TCR was taken from an adult who was a healthcare worker with PCR-confirmed SARS-CoV-2 infection or an uninfected control (not recorded which). The gene calls are TRBV9 and TRBJ2-1, with TRBD1 matching over 8 bases. Sequencing was carried out using whole blood. CDR3 residues: CASSPREQGAWFF. The CDR3 bases are TGTGCCAGCAGCCCTAGGGAGCAGGGGGCGTGGTTCTTC.